The 21 T cell receptor beta chains presented below share a single source sample, sequenced in a study of CD8+ T cells in alopecia areata. Treatment here: oral pan-JAK inhibitor, 5-10 mg twice daily. Extracted RNA was reverse transcribed, and the resulting cDNA served as sequencing template. Produced via immunoSEQ multiplex PCR; TCRdb's table is partial and in-frame only. The repertoire holds about 150,000 clones, with less than 70% as singletons. The material was CD8+ T cells sorted from blood, obtained at week 4, from a patient treated with tofacitinib. The receptors here all came from a human donor with alopecia areata.

The V and J genes are TRBV6-6 and TRBJ2-2; D unclear. V dropped 5 bases and J dropped 4 bases, with 11 bases sitting between them. The CDR3 spans 14 residues. Looked up from germline, CDR1 is MNHNY and CDR2 is SVGAGI (reference sequence). The CDR3 bases are TGTGCCAGCAGTCCCCCGATCAGCACCGGGGAGCTGTTTTTT. Translation: CASSPPISTGELFF.

This clone came up a few times. The rearrangement joins TRBV4-1 to TRBJ2-1; TRBD2 aligns across 7 bases. V shed 2 bases, J shed 6 bases, and the junction held 7 bases outside the gene matches. The CDR3 extends over 15 amino acids. CDR1 is MGHRA and CDR2 is YSYEKL in the germline V gene. CDR3 sequence reads: CASSQPGTGGNEQFF. The CDR3 nucleotides read TGCGCCAGCAGCCAACCCGGGACGGGGGGCAATGAGCAGTTCTTC.

V gene TRBV6-6 combines with J gene TRBJ2-2; a possible D gene is TRBD1 (5 bases). The V end was cut by 6 bases, the J end by 6 bases, with 8 bases between. The germline CDR1 and CDR2 sequences are MNHNY and SVGAGI (reference sequence). The length of the CDR3 is 12 residues. The CDR3, as DNA: TGTGCCAGCAGATCAGGGTCCGGGGAGCTGTTTTTT. Translating it yields CASRSGSGELFF.

CDR3 nucleotide sequence: TGTGCCAGCAGTTACTCGAATGGCAATGAGCAGTTCTTC. Protein: CASSYSNGNEQFF. The chain couples TRBV6-6 to TRBJ2-1; D gene uncertain. The germline V and J ends were trimmed by 0 bases and 6 bases, with 6 bases remaining between them. This CDR3 spans 13 amino acids. Germline assignment: CDR1 MNHNY and CDR2 SVGAGI (reference sequence).

This clone has just a few counts. This rearrangement joins TRBV5-4 to TRBJ1-2, with D tentatively TRBD1 (5 bases). Trimming pared 4 bases from V and 6 bases from J, leaving 10 bases between. The CDR3 is made up of 12 amino acids. Germline V gives CDR1 SGHNT, CDR2 YYREEE (reference sequence). The DNA for the CDR3 is TGTGCCAGCAGCGGCGGGACGCATGGCTACACCTTC. Residues: CASSGGTHGYTF.

This chain links TRBV4-1 with TRBJ2-1, with 11 bases matching TRBD2. The germline gives CDR1 MGHRA, CDR2 YSYEKL. J was trimmed by 8 bases and V by 2 bases; bases with no gene match: 5. The CDR3 length is 15 residues. The CDR3 reads CASSQILAGVYEQFF. In DNA, the CDR3 is TGCGCCAGCAGCCAAATACTAGCGGGGGTATATGAGCAGTTCTTC.

The V call is TRBV6-1, the J call TRBJ2-7; 10 nucleotides agree with TRBD1. Germline loops: CDR1 MNHNS, CDR2 SASEGT. The CDR3 runs 15 residues. V shed 2 bases and J 0 bases; nucleotides not matched to a gene: 1. Here the CDR3 DNA reads TGTGCCAGCAGTGAAAGGACAGGGGGCTCCTACGAGCAGTACTTC. It encodes CASSERTGGSYEQYF.

This clone was found once. The chain has TRBV27 and TRBJ2-2; D is unclear. Germline V gene sequence: CDR1 MNHEY, CDR2 SMNVEV (reference sequence). The CDR3 has 12 residues. Deletions cut 2 bases from V and 8 bases from J, with 6 bases between. DNA of the CDR3: TGTGCCAGCAGTTTACCAGAGGGGGAGCTGTTTTTT. Translation gives CASSLPEGELFF.

The chain couples TRBV13 to TRBJ2-4, with D uncertain. Trimming left V 4 bases short and J 0 bases short, with 13 bases between. CDR1 and CDR2 from the germline V gene are PRHDT and FYEKMQ (reference sequence). The CDR3 totals 16 residues. In nucleotides, the CDR3 is TGTGCCAGCAGCTCCGGGCTGGAACTAGCCAAAAACATTCAGTACTTC. Translating it yields CASSSGLELAKNIQYF. Full variable domain (remainder filled in from reference TRBV13 and TRBJ2-4): AAGVIQSPRHLIKEKRETATLKCYPIPRHDTVYWYQQGPGQDPQFLISFYEKMQSDKGSIPDRFSAQQFSDYHSELNMSSLELGDSALYFCASSSGLELAKNIQYFGAGTRLSVL.

The chain employs TRBV30 and TRBJ2-3; D is undetermined. CDR1 and CDR2 (germline): GTSNPN, SVGIG (reference sequence). This CDR3 has 14 residues. V shed 0 bases and J shed 1 base, with 8 bases lying between them. The CDR3 sequence: CAWSVTQGTDTQYF. The CDR3 DNA is TGTGCCTGGAGTGTAACGCAGGGCACAGATACGCAGTATTTT.

This clone was detected only a few times. The rearrangement links TRBV30 to TRBJ1-2; 9 bases are a match to TRBD1. The CDR3 contains 16 residues. The germline CDR1 and CDR2 sequences are GTSNPN and SVGIG (reference sequence). The V segment lost 4 bases and the J segment 7 bases; nucleotides outside the gene matches: 16. In DNA form, the CDR3 reads TGTGCCTGGATTCCCCTCCGGGGACAGGGAGCTCGTGGCTACACCTTC. It is translated as CAWIPLRGQGARGYTF.

The chain uses TRBV27 and TRBJ2-5, with TRBD2 identical over 11 bases. The J call may not be correct, given that the DNA end is closer to TRBJ2-7. Germline lookup yields CDR1 MNHEY and CDR2 SMNVEV (reference sequence). The CDR3 has 14 amino acids. The CDR3 region is CASTRLAGTYEQYF. The CDR3 coding sequence is TGTGCCAGCACCCGACTAGCGGGGACCTACGAGCAGTACTTC.

This clone was detected only once. The chain combines TRBV29-1 with TRBJ2-1; 8 nucleotides align to TRBD1. Germline assignment: CDR1 SQVTM and CDR2 ANQGSEA. The ends lost 7 bases at V and 6 bases at J; junction bases unmatched: 5. The CDR3 spans 12 residues. The CDR3 region has the DNA TGCAGCGCCCCTACAGGGGGCAATGAGCAGTTCTTC. It specifies CSAPTGGNEQFF.

This clone was recorded a few times. The rearrangement uses TRBV29-1 and TRBJ2-7; D might be TRBD1 (6 bases). V lost 6 bases and J lost 1, with 10 bases in between. The CDR3 contains 12 residues. From germline, CDR1 is SQVTM and CDR2 ANQGSEA. The CDR3 loop is CSVAGVSYEQYF. The CDR3 DNA is TGCAGCGTAGCAGGGGTTTCCTACGAGCAGTACTTC.

A few counts support this clone. The rearrangement joins TRBV2 to TRBJ1-5; TRBD1 matches 7 bases. The CDR3 covers 16 residues. V shed 6 bases, J shed 0 bases, and the junction held 8 bases outside the gene matches. CDR1 SNHLY and CDR2 FYNNEI come from the germline V gene. In nucleotides, the CDR3 is TGTGCCAGCAGCGATGGGACAGCTTATAGCAATCAGCCCCAGCATTTT. It translates to CASSDGTAYSNQPQHF.

The chain has TRBV11-2 and TRBJ2-3, with D possibly matching TRBD2 (5 bases). Trimming shortened V by 3 bases and J by 0 bases, and 13 bases separated the two germline ends. The CDR3 length is 16 residues. Germline V gives CDR1 SGHAT, CDR2 FQNNGV. The CDR3 here is CASSFGPRGSTDTQYF. The DNA of the CDR3 is TGTGCCAGCAGCTTTGGACCCCGCGGGAGCACAGATACGCAGTATTTT.

V usage is TRBV6-5 and J usage is TRBJ2-7; 9 positions agree with TRBD2. The germline V gene encodes CDR1 MNHEY and CDR2 SVGAGI. The CDR3 length is 13 residues. V shed 8 bases, J shed 3 bases, and the junction held 5 bases outside the gene matches. CDR3 loop: CASGPAGGYEQYF. CDR3 sequence (DNA): TGTGCCAGCGGGCCAGCGGGGGGCTACGAGCAGTACTTC.

This sequence joins TRBV2 and TRBJ2-1; D is undetermined. Germline CDR1 is SNHLY and CDR2 is FYNNEI. V was shortened by 5 bases and J by 4 bases, with 6 bases between the two germline ends. This CDR3 comprises 12 residues. CDR3 loop: CASSPQYNEQFF. DNA of the CDR3: TGTGCCAGCAGTCCACAGTACAATGAGCAGTTCTTC.

This sequence joins TRBV15 and TRBJ2-2; TRBD2 is a possible D gene (6 bases). V lost 6 bases to trimming and J lost 1 base, with 6 bases between them. CDR3 size: 13 residues. Germline CDR1 is LNHNV and CDR2 is YYDKDF (reference sequence). The DNA for the CDR3 is TGTGCCACCAGGGGGGGGAACACCGGGGAGCTGTTTTTT. Translating gives CATRGGNTGELFF.

The chain recombines TRBV25-1 with TRBJ1-4, with a tentative D call TRBD1 (6 bases). This CDR3 is 14 amino acids long. CDR1 and CDR2 from the germline V gene are MGHDK and SYGVNS. The V and J ends lost 8 bases and 7 bases respectively, with 17 bases between them. CDR3 sequence reads: CASSLGGVGEKLFF. CDR3 coding DNA: TGTGCCAGCTCTCTCGGGGGCGTCGGTGAAAAACTGTTTTTT.

The chain has TRBV29-1 and TRBJ2-1, with a tentative D call TRBD2 (5 bases). Trimming shortened V by 5 bases and J by 12 bases, and 11 bases separated the two germline ends. Germline CDR1 SQVTM, CDR2 ANQGSEA. CDR3 length equals 10 residues. The CDR3 DNA sequence: TGCAGCGTTCTTGCGGGCTGGCAGTTCTTC. Translated, it gives CSVLAGWQFF.